A selection of T cell receptor beta chains follows, all from one sample in a study of T cells in Graves' hyperthyroidism and ophthalmopathy. TCRdb called the multiplex PCR reads again in MiXCR, with one record for every CDR3 protein. The sample shows about 280,000 distinct CDR3 sequences, less than 30% of them seen only once. Sequenced material: blood. All receptors derive from a man aged 35 to 55 with Graves' hyperthyroidism that later progressed to Graves' ophthalmopathy. The CDR3 runs from the conserved cysteine through the conserved F or W. The order of the fields is D gene, clone size, CDR3 length, J gene, V gene, CDR3 DNA, CDR3 protein. D genes are given only for firm matches. For some rows the clone size is stated as once, few or many, or as a class when expanded; others skip it.

d_call: -; clone_size: many; cdr3_length: 16; j_call: TRBJ1-1; v_call: TRBV7-8; cdr3_nt: TGTGCCAGCAGCTTAGAAGTGGGAGGAATGAACACTGAAGCTTTCTTT; cdr3_aa: CASSLEVGGMNTEAFF
d_call: -; clone_size: many; cdr3_length: 15; j_call: TRBJ2-2; v_call: TRBV12-3/TRBV12-4; cdr3_nt: TGTGCCAGCCGCCTGGGCTGGTCGGGCACCGGGGAGCTGTTTTTT; cdr3_aa: CASRLGWSGTGELFF
d_call: -; clone_size: many; cdr3_length: 14; j_call: TRBJ1-6; v_call: TRBV4-1; cdr3_nt: TGCGCCAGCAGCCAAGATCGTGGGTTTTTACCCCTCCACTTT; cdr3_aa: CASSQDRGFLPLHF
d_call: -; clone_size: many; cdr3_length: 15; j_call: TRBJ1-5; v_call: TRBV7-9; cdr3_nt: TGTGCCAGCAGCTTAGGACCATTAGAGGTACAGCCCCAGCATTTT; cdr3_aa: CASSLGPLEVQPQHF
d_call: TRBD2; clone_size: many; cdr3_length: 16; j_call: TRBJ2-5; v_call: TRBV7-3; cdr3_nt: TGTGCCAGCAGCCCCGAGGCAGCGGGAGGGCCTGAGACCCAGTACTTC; cdr3_aa: CASSPEAAGGPETQYF
d_call: -; clone_size: many; cdr3_length: 14; j_call: TRBJ2-7; v_call: TRBV28; cdr3_nt: TGTGCCAGCAGTCGGCTAGCGTCCAGTCGCGAGCAGTACTTC; cdr3_aa: CASSRLASSREQYF
d_call: -; clone_size: -; cdr3_length: 13; j_call: TRBJ2-6; v_call: TRBV30; cdr3_nt: TGTGCCTGGAGCGAGAGTGGGGCCAACGTCCTGACTTTC; cdr3_aa: CAWSESGANVLTF
d_call: -; clone_size: many; cdr3_length: 14; j_call: TRBJ2-5; v_call: TRBV10-3; cdr3_nt: TGTGCCATCAGTGTTACCGGGATCAAAGAGACCCAGTACTTC; cdr3_aa: CAISVTGIKETQYF
d_call: -; clone_size: -; cdr3_length: 15; j_call: TRBJ1-5; v_call: TRBV12-3/TRBV12-4; cdr3_nt: TGTGCCAGCAGTCTCGGGAATACGGCTAATCAGCCCCAGCATTTT; cdr3_aa: CASSLGNTANQPQHF
d_call: -; clone_size: many; cdr3_length: 16; j_call: TRBJ1-5; v_call: TRBV20-1; cdr3_nt: TGCAGTGCTAGAGATCCATTTGCGGGGACACATCAGCCCCAGCATTTT; cdr3_aa: CSARDPFAGTHQPQHF
d_call: TRBD2; clone_size: many; cdr3_length: 15; j_call: TRBJ2-7; v_call: TRBV20-1; cdr3_nt: TGCAGTGTCCGGAGCGGGGGGAGGGCTTTTGGCGAGCAGTACTTC; cdr3_aa: CSVRSGGRAFGEQYF
d_call: -; clone_size: many; cdr3_length: 15; j_call: TRBJ2-7; v_call: TRBV20-1; cdr3_nt: TGCAGTGCTAGAGGATGGGAAAAGGGTCTAAACGAGCAGTACTTC; cdr3_aa: CSARGWEKGLNEQYF
d_call: TRBD2; clone_size: -; cdr3_length: 17; j_call: TRBJ2-2; v_call: TRBV7-8; cdr3_nt: TGTGCCAGCAGCTTCCCCGGGACTAGCGACGACACCGGGGAGCTGTTTTTT; cdr3_aa: CASSFPGTSDDTGELFF
d_call: -; clone_size: many; cdr3_length: 13; j_call: TRBJ2-5; v_call: TRBV12-3/TRBV12-4; cdr3_nt: TGTGCCAGCAGCCCCCTGGGGGGAGAGACCCAGTACTTC; cdr3_aa: CASSPLGGETQYF
d_call: TRBD1; clone_size: many; cdr3_length: 15; j_call: TRBJ1-1; v_call: TRBV14; cdr3_nt: TGTGCCAGCAGCCAACAGGGGGGCCTTCGCACTGAAGCTTTCTTT; cdr3_aa: CASSQQGGLRTEAFF
d_call: -; clone_size: many; cdr3_length: 13; j_call: TRBJ1-1; v_call: TRBV20-1; cdr3_nt: TGCAGTGCTAGCGTGGGGGCGTACACTGAAGCTTTCTTT; cdr3_aa: CSASVGAYTEAFF
d_call: TRBD1; clone_size: many; cdr3_length: 16; j_call: TRBJ1-1; v_call: TRBV27; cdr3_nt: TGTGCCAGCAGTACGAACCGACAGGGGCTCTTCGCTGAAGCTTTCTTT; cdr3_aa: CASSTNRQGLFAEAFF
d_call: -; clone_size: -; cdr3_length: 16; j_call: TRBJ2-7; v_call: TRBV11-2; cdr3_nt: TGTGCCAGCAGCGCTGGTTCCACCGGTAGCCGAAGCGAGCAGTACTTC; cdr3_aa: CASSAGSTGSRSEQYF
d_call: TRBD1; clone_size: once; cdr3_length: 15; j_call: TRBJ2-5; v_call: TRBV11-3; cdr3_nt: TGTGCCAGCAGCCCAGGACAGGGGGCGGAAGAGACCCAGTACTTC; cdr3_aa: CASSPGQGAEETQYF
d_call: -; clone_size: many; cdr3_length: 18; j_call: TRBJ2-4; v_call: TRBV27; cdr3_nt: TGTGCCAGCAGTCCGTTCCCCCGGGGGGCGCTCGCCAAAAACATTCAGTACTTC; cdr3_aa: CASSPFPRGALAKNIQYF
d_call: -; clone_size: -; cdr3_length: 15; j_call: TRBJ2-5; v_call: TRBV12-3/TRBV12-4; cdr3_nt: TGTGCCAGCAGTTTAAACCGCGCCGGGGGAGAGACCCAGTACTTC; cdr3_aa: CASSLNRAGGETQYF
d_call: TRBD1; clone_size: many; cdr3_length: 14; j_call: TRBJ2-7; v_call: TRBV11-2; cdr3_nt: TGTGCCAGCAGCAACAAACAGGGGCCCTACGAGCAGTACTTC; cdr3_aa: CASSNKQGPYEQYF
d_call: -; clone_size: many; cdr3_length: 21; j_call: TRBJ1-4; v_call: TRBV6-2/TRBV6-3; cdr3_nt: TGTGCCAGCAGTTACAGAAGATCGACTCGGCAGGGACCCGGCGGGTTGGAAAAACTGTTTTTT; cdr3_aa: CASSYRRSTRQGPGGLEKLFF
d_call: TRBD1; clone_size: many; cdr3_length: 17; j_call: TRBJ1-1; v_call: TRBV3-1; cdr3_nt: TGTGCCAGCAGCCGATTCCCCACGGGACAGCTTAACACTGAAGCTTTCTTT; cdr3_aa: CASSRFPTGQLNTEAFF
d_call: -; clone_size: few; cdr3_length: 14; j_call: TRBJ1-1; v_call: TRBV6-1; cdr3_nt: TGTGCCAGCAGCGGGGAACCAAAGGGGGCTGAAGCTTTCTTT; cdr3_aa: CASSGEPKGAEAFF
d_call: -; clone_size: many; cdr3_length: 13; j_call: TRBJ1-6; v_call: TRBV27; cdr3_nt: TGTGCCAGCAGAATGACAGGCGGGTCACCCCTCCACTTT; cdr3_aa: CASRMTGGSPLHF
d_call: TRBD2; clone_size: few; cdr3_length: 17; j_call: TRBJ2-5; v_call: TRBV6-1; cdr3_nt: TGTGCCAGCAGTCGAACCCTGGCTAGCGGGAGTATGGAGACCCAGTACTTC; cdr3_aa: CASSRTLASGSMETQYF
d_call: -; clone_size: many; cdr3_length: 13; j_call: TRBJ1-5; v_call: TRBV7-3; cdr3_nt: TGTGCCAGCAGCTTAACCGTCAATCAGCCCCAGCATTTT; cdr3_aa: CASSLTVNQPQHF
d_call: -; clone_size: few; cdr3_length: 15; j_call: TRBJ1-3; v_call: TRBV7-9; cdr3_nt: TGTGCCAGCAGCCCGATAGGGCCCTCTGGAAACACCATATATTTT; cdr3_aa: CASSPIGPSGNTIYF
d_call: TRBD1; clone_size: -; cdr3_length: 17; j_call: TRBJ1-2; v_call: TRBV28; cdr3_nt: TGTGCCAGCAGGGGTTTGGGACAGGGGGCAAGTTTCTATGGCTACACCTTC; cdr3_aa: CASRGLGQGASFYGYTF
d_call: -; clone_size: many; cdr3_length: 12; j_call: TRBJ2-7; v_call: TRBV5-6; cdr3_nt: TGTGCCAGCAGCTTCTCGGAAGGCGAGCAGTACTTC; cdr3_aa: CASSFSEGEQYF
d_call: -; clone_size: many; cdr3_length: 12; j_call: TRBJ1-5; v_call: TRBV30; cdr3_nt: TGTGCCTGGAGCTGGGGGGAGCAGCCCCAGCATTTT; cdr3_aa: CAWSWGEQPQHF
d_call: -; clone_size: many; cdr3_length: 13; j_call: TRBJ1-1; v_call: TRBV6-2/TRBV6-3; cdr3_nt: TGTGCCAGCAGCCCCTCCGGGCACACTGAAGCTTTCTTT; cdr3_aa: CASSPSGHTEAFF
d_call: TRBD1; clone_size: many; cdr3_length: 17; j_call: TRBJ2-2; v_call: TRBV11-1; cdr3_nt: TGTGCCAGCAGCTCGCAATTGGGACAGAAAAACACCGGGGAGCTGTTTTTT; cdr3_aa: CASSSQLGQKNTGELFF
d_call: TRBD2; clone_size: -; cdr3_length: 15; j_call: TRBJ2-7; v_call: TRBV12-3/TRBV12-4; cdr3_nt: TGTGCCAGCAGTTTAGGCGGGAGGGCCGCCTACGAGCAGTACTTC; cdr3_aa: CASSLGGRAAYEQYF
d_call: -; clone_size: many; cdr3_length: 17; j_call: TRBJ1-6; v_call: TRBV5-6; cdr3_nt: TGTGCCAGCAGCCGAGTCCAGGGATCGGTGTTAAGTTCACCCCTCCACTTT; cdr3_aa: CASSRVQGSVLSSPLHF
d_call: -; clone_size: many; cdr3_length: 14; j_call: TRBJ1-5; v_call: TRBV19; cdr3_nt: TGTGCCAGTAGCCGGAGGGGTGGCAATCAGCCCCAGCATTTT; cdr3_aa: CASSRRGGNQPQHF
d_call: -; clone_size: many; cdr3_length: 15; j_call: TRBJ2-2; v_call: TRBV20-1; cdr3_nt: TGCAGTGCCAGTCGGGGGCAGCCGAACACCGGGGAGCTGTTTTTT; cdr3_aa: CSASRGQPNTGELFF
d_call: TRBD1; clone_size: many; cdr3_length: 16; j_call: TRBJ1-2; v_call: TRBV7-3; cdr3_nt: TGTGCCAGCAGCTCCGGCGACAGGGGAGGGGTCTATGGCTACACCTTC; cdr3_aa: CASSSGDRGGVYGYTF
d_call: -; clone_size: many; cdr3_length: 15; j_call: TRBJ1-1; v_call: TRBV7-8; cdr3_nt: TGTGCCAGCAGCGCCGCCCTGCTGGGGAACACTGAAGCTTTCTTT; cdr3_aa: CASSAALLGNTEAFF
d_call: -; clone_size: -; cdr3_length: 15; j_call: TRBJ1-2; v_call: TRBV15; cdr3_nt: TGTGCCACCAGCAGAGAGTCAGGGGCTGGGTTTGGCTACACCTTC; cdr3_aa: CATSRESGAGFGYTF
d_call: -; clone_size: -; cdr3_length: 14; j_call: TRBJ2-7; v_call: TRBV6-5; cdr3_nt: TGTGCCAGCAGTTACTCGAAGGTCTACTACGAGCAGTACTTC; cdr3_aa: CASSYSKVYYEQYF
d_call: -; clone_size: many; cdr3_length: 14; j_call: TRBJ1-1; v_call: TRBV19; cdr3_nt: TGTGCCAGTAGTATAGATTGGGGGCTAGCTGAAGCTTTCTTT; cdr3_aa: CASSIDWGLAEAFF